The 16 T cell receptor beta chains presented below share a single source sample, sequenced in a study of low-dose radiotherapy and immunotherapy resistance in tumors. Time point defined: before trial treatment. TRAV and TRBV primers primed cDNA for both TCRalpha and TCRbeta. The authors amplified TCRs for 20 to 25 PCR cycles with a constant-region primer and a V-primer adapter. Each CDR3 protein gets one entry after TCRdb re-called the reads with MiXCR. The table lists about 71,000 distinct CDR3 sequences, more than 25% of them singletons. The sequenced sample was PBMCs, obtained before treatment. Receptors originate from a female donor with ovarian cancer.

V usage is TRBV6-1 and J usage is TRBJ1-5; 7 nucleotides agree with TRBD1. J gave up 1 base and V 5 bases, and 11 bases lay outside the gene matches. CDR3 length: 17 residues. Looked up from germline, CDR1 is MNHNS and CDR2 is SASEGT. CDR3 in DNA: TGTGCCAGCAGTTCCATATCTGGACAGGCGAGCAATCAGCCCCAGCATTTT. Its translation is CASSSISGQASNQPQHF.

The CDR3 coding sequence is TGTGCCAGCAGTGAGGGGTTGGATACGCAGTATTTT. This codes for CASSEGLDTQYF. The chain uses TRBV6-1 and TRBJ2-3; D gene unclear. The CDR3 consists of 12 residues. In germline, CDR1 is MNHNS, CDR2 SASEGT. Trimming cost V 3 bases and J 6 bases, with 7 bases left between them.

The gene calls are TRBV11-3 and TRBJ1-1; D not certain. The CDR3 has 13 residues. Trimming removed 0 bases at V and 0 bases at J, with 2 bases between. The germline CDR1 and CDR2 sequences are SGHNT and YENEEA. The chain's CDR3 is CASSLEMNTEAFF. Here the CDR3 DNA reads TGTGCCAGCAGCTTAGAAATGAACACTGAAGCTTTCTTT. The variable domain in full, completed from reference TRBV11-3 and TRBJ1-1, reads EAGVVQSPRYKIIEKKQPVAFWCNPISGHNTLYWYLQNLGQGPELLIRYENEEAVDDSQLPKDRFSAERLKGVDSTLKIQPAELGDSAVYLCASSLEMNTEAFFGQGTRLTVV.

This clonotype showed up many times. The junction shows a germline mismatch at one end, possibly a read error. The genes are TRBV11-3 and TRBJ1-4; no clear D. Germline V CDR1 and CDR2: SGHNT, YENEEA. The CDR3 is 12 amino acids. The CDR3 reads CASSLDLDPLIF. The DNA for the CDR3 is TGTGCCAGCAGCTTAGATCTCGATCCCCTTATTTTT.

This clonotype has ten or more counts. The genes are TRBV28 and TRBJ2-4; D is undetermined. The CDR3 loop spans 13 amino acids. V lost 4 bases and J 3 bases, leaving 7 bases between the germline ends. Germline loops: CDR1 MDHEN, CDR2 SYDVKM. In nucleotides, the CDR3 is TGTGCCAGCAGTTCGATGGGCAAAAACATTCAGTACTTC. This encodes CASSSMGKNIQYF. Complete variable domain (other parts from reference TRBV28 and TRBJ2-4): DVKVTQSSRYLVKRTGEKVFLECVQDMDHENMFWYRQDPGLGLRLIYFSYDVKMKEKGDIPEGYSVSREKKERFSLILESASTNQTSMYLCASSSMGKNIQYFGAGTRLSVL.

This clonotype was found many times. The chain has TRBV5-4 and TRBJ1-1, with a tentative D call TRBD1 (6 bases). Germline V lookup: CDR1 SGHNT, CDR2 YYREEE (reference sequence). The CDR3 spans 14 residues. V was pared by 3 bases and J by 1 base, with 10 bases between. For the CDR3, the DNA is TGTGCCAGCAGCTCCGGGACAACGAACACTGAAGCTTTCTTT. It codes for CASSSGTTNTEAFF. The variable domain in full, with the rest retrieved from reference TRBV5-4 and TRBJ1-1, is ETGVTQSPTHLIKTRGQQVTLRCSSQSGHNTVSWYQQALGQGPQFIFQYYREEENGRGNFPPRFSGLQFPNYSSELNVNALELDDSALYLCASSSGTTNTEAFFGQGTRLTVV.

Worth noting for this clonotype: A far larger clone is one base from this, pointing to a likely read error. V is TRBV13 and J is TRBJ2-7; 9 positions match TRBD1. Germline loops: CDR1 PRHDT, CDR2 FYEKMQ (reference sequence). The CDR3 runs 14 residues. CDR3 bases: TGTGCCCGCAGCCCCCCGGACAGGGGCTACGAGCAGTACTTC. Encoded protein: CARSPPDRGYEQYF.

This clonotype was observed many times. V is TRBV5-8 and J is TRBJ2-2; TRBD2 is a possible D gene (5 bases). The CDR3 sequence is 20 residues long. CDR1 SGHTS and CDR2 YDEGEE come from the germline V gene. Trimming cost V 1 base and J 2 bases, with 24 bases left between them. The CDR3 nucleotides are TGTGCCAGCAGCTTGTTTACTAGTTGGTACTCGCAAAAAAACACCGGGGAGCTGTTTTTT. Its translation is CASSLFTSWYSQKNTGELFF.

This clonotype was found many times. The chain joins TRBV7-9 to TRBJ1-2; maybe TRBD1 (5 bases). CDR3 length: 12 amino acids. Between the trimmed V and J ends, which lost 1 base and 10 bases, there was a span of 10 bases. The V gene's germline CDR1 is SEHNR and CDR2 FQNEAQ (reference sequence). This chain's CDR3 is CASSLEGRPYTF. The CDR3 DNA reads as TGTGCCAGCAGCTTAGAGGGGCGACCCTACACCTTC.

The chain couples TRBV7-3 to TRBJ1-1; D is ambiguous. The V gene lost 0 bases and the J gene lost 5 bases, with 7 bases spanning the gap. This CDR3 is built from 13 residues. Germline-derived CDR1 and CDR2 are SGHTA and FQGTGA. CDR3 region: CASSLTGMTEAFF. CDR3 sequence (DNA): TGTGCCAGCAGCTTAACAGGGATGACTGAAGCTTTCTTT.

There are many counts of this clonotype. The chain couples TRBV19 to TRBJ2-1; TRBD2 is a possible D gene (6 bases). V lost 4 bases to trimming and J lost 0 bases, with 13 bases between them. Per the germline V gene, CDR1 is LNHDA and CDR2 is SQIVND (reference sequence). CDR3 length: 16 residues. CDR3 nucleotide sequence: TGTGCCAGTAGTAAAACTAGCAGAAGCTCCTACAATGAGCAGTTCTTC. Encoded protein: CASSKTSRSSYNEQFF.

This clonotype was observed many times. V is TRBV30 and J is TRBJ1-2; weak D call: TRBD1 (5 bases). Germline V lookup: CDR1 GTSNPN, CDR2 SVGIG (reference sequence). Trimming pared 7 bases from V and 6 bases from J, leaving 12 bases between. The CDR3 length is 11 residues. The chain's CDR3 is CAFRDLHGYTF. CDR3 DNA sequence: TGTGCCTTCCGGGACCTACATGGCTACACCTTC. Combining the CDR3 with reference TRBV30 and TRBJ1-2 gives the whole variable domain SQTIHQWPATLVQPVGSPLSLECTVEGTSNPNLYWYRQAAGRGLQLLFYSVGIGQISSEVPQNLSASRPQDRQFILSSKKLLLSDSGFYLCAFRDLHGYTFGSGTRLTVV.

This chain joins TRBV29-1 and TRBJ1-2, with TRBD1 matching over 7 bases. Germline V gene sequence: CDR1 SQVTM, CDR2 ANQGSEA. The CDR3 loop spans 14 amino acids. J was trimmed by 4 bases and V by 4 bases; bases with no gene match: 9. CDR3 amino acids: CSVVGGGEFYGYTF. The CDR3, as DNA: TGCAGCGTTGTGGGAGGGGGCGAATTCTATGGCTACACCTTC.

The CDR3 protein is CATPHYEQYF. Written as DNA, the CDR3 is TGTGCCACTCCACACTACGAGCAGTACTTC. The rearrangement joins TRBV27 to TRBJ2-7; D uncertain. With 10 bases removed from V and 3 bases from J, the gap between germline ends came to 7 bases. CDR1 and CDR2 (germline): MNHEY, SMNVEV (reference sequence). The CDR3 length is 10 residues.

This clonotype appeared once. This rearrangement joins TRBV5-1 to TRBJ1-2; D gene unclear. V shed 0 bases and J shed 7 bases, with 19 bases lying between them. CDR3 size: 16 residues. Germline values: CDR1 SGHRS, CDR2 YFSETQ. The CDR3 bases are TGCGCCAGCAGCTTGGGAGGAGTCACCGGAACGACTGGCTACACCTTC. Its translation: CASSLGGVTGTTGYTF. The full variable domain, its missing parts supplied by reference TRBV5-1 and TRBJ1-2, is KAGVTQTPRYLIKTRGQQVTLSCSPISGHRSVSWYQQTPGQGLQFLFEYFSETQRNKGNFPGRFSGRQFSNSRSEMNVSTLELGDSALYLCASSLGGVTGTTGYTFGSGTRLTVV.

This clonotype was seen at least ten times. The chain uses TRBV19 and TRBJ2-2; 11 bases are shared with TRBD2. The CDR3 contains 16 residues. Germline values: CDR1 LNHDA, CDR2 SQIVND (reference sequence). Trimming cost V 4 bases and J 0 bases; bases outside gene matches: 1. CDR3 sequence reads: CASSKGLAANTGELFF. For the CDR3, the DNA is TGTGCCAGTAGTAAGGGACTAGCGGCGAACACCGGGGAGCTGTTTTTT. Drawing the rest from reference TRBV19 and TRBJ2-2, the complete variable domain is DGGITQSPKYLFRKEGQNVTLSCEQNLNHDAMYWYRQDPGQGLRLIYYSQIVNDFQKGDIAEGYSVSREKKESFPLTVTSAQKNPTAFYLCASSKGLAANTGELFFGEGSRLTVL.